This T cell receptor beta chain originates from a study of regulatory T cells in long-lasting Graves disease. As for the study in general: Persistent Graves' disease required over 5 years of antithyroid drugs and positive TSH receptor antibodies. Study-level points and caveats: Whereas about a thousand public clonotypes were shared by new patients, persistent patients shared more, at roughly 2,500.

Arm-PCR of CDR3 regions with iRepertoire HTBI primers generated TCR beta libraries. Original processing methods: Samples revealed around 56 TRBV and 11 to 15 TRBJ segments. TCRdb reprocessed the multiplex PCR reads via MiXCR and lists one record per CDR3 protein. TCRdb, not the authors, supplied the V and J calls. The repertoire holds about 460,000 distinct CDR3 sequences, with 22% as singletons. Time point denoted: persistent/refractory GD, antithyroid drugs over 5 years with positive TRAb. Extracted PBMC RNA gave rise to the TCR library. Patients were from an endocrinology department in Xi'an, China. Germline V lookup: CDR1 SEHNR, CDR2 FQNEAQ (reference sequence). The CDR3 has 15 residues. The V and J ends lost 5 bases and 2 bases respectively, with 15 bases between them. The table lists this clonotype with many counts. No antigen is known for it.

This TCR came from a female donor with Graves disease. This chain links TRBV7-9 with TRBJ2-5; no definite D call. Sample: peripheral blood mononuclear cells (PBMCs), taken when the disease was refractory, from a patient treated with antithyroid drugs. CDR3 residues: CASSHTSSGQETQYF. The CDR3 DNA sequence: TGTGCCAGCAGCCATACGTCGTCAGGTCAAGAGACCCAGTACTTC.